The 10 T cell receptor beta chains listed next were all sequenced from one sample in a study of CD8 T cells in ankylosing spondylitis. TCRdb ran MiXCR on the 5' RACE reads and lists one entry per CDR3 protein. Among some 120,000 distinct CDR3 sequences listed, around 13% were seen once. The source material was blood, either unsorted or a sorted T cell fraction (not recorded which). Every receptor here comes from a female donor with ankylosing spondylitis or in good health (not recorded which).

In its sample, this clonotype was seen a few times. The chain is built from TRBV7-9 and TRBJ2-1, with D possibly matching TRBD2 (6 bases). From germline, CDR1 is SEHNR and CDR2 FQNEAQ (reference sequence). V was clipped by 2 bases and J by 0 bases, with 8 bases between them. There are 15 residues in the CDR3. CDR3: CASSLWTNSYNEQFF. The CDR3 DNA reads as TGTGCCAGCAGCTTATGGACTAACTCCTACAATGAGCAGTTCTTC.

The CDR3 reads CSARDQRGRYEQYF. DNA for the CDR3: TGCAGTGCTAGAGATCAGCGGGGGAGGTACGAGCAGTACTTC. The chain recombines TRBV20-1 with TRBJ2-7; 8 nucleotides match TRBD2. This CDR3 contains 14 residues. Unmatched junction bases numbered 5, after V lost 0 bases and J lost 4 bases. Germline CDR1 DFQATT, CDR2 SNEGSKA (reference sequence).

The CDR3 protein is CASSYGTSYVDEQFF. CDR3 DNA sequence: TGTGCCAGCAGTTACGGGACTAGTTATGTCGATGAGCAGTTCTTC. The V and J genes are TRBV6-5 and TRBJ2-1; 8 bases are a match to TRBD2. J gave up 8 bases and V 2 bases, and 8 bases lay outside the gene matches. The CDR3 length is 15 residues. Looked up from germline, CDR1 is MNHEY and CDR2 is SVGAGI.

The chain employs TRBV12-5 and TRBJ1-4; D call uncertain. Germline CDR1 LGHNT, CDR2 FRNRAP. The CDR3 has 17 residues. V lost 10 bases and J lost 2, with 23 bases in between. DNA for the CDR3: TGTGCTACTGGCCCTTGGTACGTCGGGTACACTAATGAAAAACTGTTTTTT. Translating it yields CATGPWYVGYTNEKLFF.

The rearrangement links TRBV6-5 to TRBJ2-2; D may be TRBD2 (7 bases). With 2 bases removed from V and 0 bases from J, the gap between germline ends came to 13 bases. The CDR3 has 17 amino acids. Per germline, CDR1 MNHEY and CDR2 SVGAGI. In DNA, the CDR3 is TGTGCCAGCAGTTACGCCCGGGGGGCCGCGAACACCGGGGAGCTGTTTTTT. Its translation is CASSYARGAANTGELFF.

This clonotype was seen a handful of times. The junction and the germline gene differ at one end; a read error may be behind it. The J gene is TRBJ2-1, the V gene TRBV7-3; TRBD2 matches at 8 bases. Germline CDR1 is SGHTA and CDR2 is FQGTGA. CDR3 size: 15 residues. CDR3 bases: TGTGCCAGCAGCCTAACTAGCGGCGCTCTGAATGAGCAGTTCTTC. It codes for CASSLTSGALNEQFF.

At least ten counts were recorded for this clonotype. The V and J genes are TRBV27 and TRBJ2-7; 9 positions match TRBD1. CDR3 size: 15 residues. Germline assignment: CDR1 MNHEY and CDR2 SMNVEV (reference sequence). Trimming cost V 4 bases and J 6 bases; bases outside gene matches: 10. The CDR3: CASSSPGQGRSEQYF. CDR3 sequence (DNA): TGTGCCAGCAGTTCACCGGGACAGGGTAGGTCCGAGCAGTACTTC.

The table lists this clonotype with a few counts. CDR3 sequence (DNA): TGTGCCAGCAGTTTTGCGGGTTATCGCTGGACAGGGAAGGCCGGAGCTTTCTTT. It is translated as CASSFAGYRWTGKAGAFF. The chain carries TRBV12-3 or TRBV12-4 and TRBJ1-1; 8 nucleotides align to TRBD1. Trimming removed 3 bases from V and 10 bases from J; junction bases left unmatched: 22. The CDR3 covers 18 residues.

In regard to this clonotype: Since a much larger clone is just one base distant, this may be a read error. J is TRBJ2-2 and V is TRBV10-3, with 11 bases lining up with TRBD2. CDR3 length equals 16 residues. Germline V gene sequence: CDR1 ENHRY, CDR2 SYGVKD. The CDR3 is CAVSETSGVNTGELFF. For the CDR3, the DNA is TGTGCCGTCAGTGAGACTAGCGGGGTCAACACCGGGGAGCTGTTTTTT.

The rearrangement joins TRBV5-1 to TRBJ2-7; D unclear. CDR1 is SGHRS and CDR2 is YFSETQ in the germline V gene. This CDR3 spans 11 amino acids. Trimming stripped 4 bases from V and 3 bases from J, with 5 bases between. CDR3 in amino acids: CASSTYYEQYF. In DNA form, the CDR3 reads TGCGCCAGCAGCACCTACTACGAGCAGTACTTC.